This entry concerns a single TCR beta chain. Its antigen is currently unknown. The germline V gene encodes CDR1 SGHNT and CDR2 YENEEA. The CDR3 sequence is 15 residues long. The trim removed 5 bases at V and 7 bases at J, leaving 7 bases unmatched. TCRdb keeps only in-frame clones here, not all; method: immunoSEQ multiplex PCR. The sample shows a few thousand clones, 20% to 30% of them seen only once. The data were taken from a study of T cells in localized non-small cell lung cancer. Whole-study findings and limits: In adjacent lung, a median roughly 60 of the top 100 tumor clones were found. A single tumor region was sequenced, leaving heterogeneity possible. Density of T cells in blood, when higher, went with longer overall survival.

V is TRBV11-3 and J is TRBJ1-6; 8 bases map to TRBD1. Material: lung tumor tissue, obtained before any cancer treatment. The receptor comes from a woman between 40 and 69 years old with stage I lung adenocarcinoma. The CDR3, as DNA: TGTGCCAGCAGCCAAGGAGCAGGGGGCAATTCACCCCTCCACTTT. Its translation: CASSQGAGGNSPLHF.